Below, 4 T cell receptor beta chains from the same sample are listed, as sequenced in a study of cytomegalovirus exposure and HLA in healthy donors. PCR primers comprised 60 Vbeta and 13 Jbeta primers. Clones were read by immunoSEQ multiplex PCR, and TCRdb kept only the in-frame ones, dropping some. The table has 120,000 or so clones, roughly 77% seen once. The sample taken for sequencing was PBMCs. The receptors come from a man aged 18 to 30 in good health and CMV-seronegative.

The rearrangement joins TRBV5-1 to TRBJ2-1; tentatively, D is TRBD2 (6 bases). The CDR3 has 15 amino acids. Germline V gene sequence: CDR1 SGHRS, CDR2 YFSETQ. V dropped 0 bases and J dropped 4 bases, with 11 bases sitting between them. The CDR3 DNA sequence: TGCGCCAGCAGCTTGGGACTAGGCCCTTACAATGAGCAGTTCTTC. This translates into CASSLGLGPYNEQFF.

This clone was recorded once. The chain has TRBV19 and TRBJ1-3; tentative D call: TRBD1 (5 bases). This CDR3 is 14 amino acids long. The V end lost 5 bases, the J end lost 0 bases, and 8 bases lay between the germline ends. Germline V gene data show CDR1 as LNHDA and CDR2 as SQIVND (reference sequence). CDR3 bases: TGTGCCAGTAGTGGGGGGGGCTCTGGAAACACCATATATTTT. This gives the protein CASSGGGSGNTIYF.

CDR3 coding DNA: TGTGCCAGCAGCTTGACTAGCGGGGGGTCCAATGAGCAGTTCTTC. It yields the protein CASSLTSGGSNEQFF. The chain employs TRBV7-3 and TRBJ2-1; TRBD2 matches 13 bases. Trimming cost V 3 bases and J 6 bases; bases outside gene matches: 2. The CDR3 is 15 amino acids. Per the germline V gene, CDR1 is SGHTA and CDR2 is FQGTGA.

This clone was seen more than once but under ten times. The gene calls are TRBV4-2 and TRBJ2-2, with 9 bases that match TRBD2. This CDR3 is built from 19 residues. Trimming at V came to 4 bases and at J to 6 bases, leaving 18 bases not matched to a gene. Germline assignment: CDR1 LGHNA and CDR2 YNFKEQ. The CDR3 DNA is TGTGCCAGCAGCCCCCTTTCAAATCTAGCGGGGTTACTCGCCGGGGAGCTGTTTTTT. Amino acid sequence: CASSPLSNLAGLLAGELFF.